This TCR beta chain comes out of a study of CD8+CD57+ T cells in acquired aplastic anemia. In the study overall: Sorted CD4+ and CD8+ cells yielded around 3.3 ug of DNA on average. Study findings and constraints: Sharing between patients and controls was observed for roughly 30 CD8+ CDR3 sequences. Researchers reported that CD8+ Simpson's diversity was not significantly different in patients versus controls.

The use of genomic DNA as template underpinned the TCR beta VDJ and CDR3 profiling. In TCRdb, the reads were re-called with MiXCR into one record per CDR3 protein. The sample lists 150,000 to 200,000 distinct CDR3 sequences, about three fifths occurring once. V dropped 4 bases and J dropped 4 bases, with 7 bases sitting between them. CDR3 size: 12 residues. Germline V gene sequence: CDR1 DFQATT, CDR2 SNEGSKA (reference sequence). As concerns this clonotype: What it recognizes is unknown.

This TCR was sampled from a human donor with severe aplastic anemia or a healthy control (not recorded which). The rearrangement links TRBV20-1 to TRBJ1-4; no definite D call. What was sequenced was sorted CD4+, CD8+, or CD8+CD57+ T cells (not recorded which) from PBMCs. The CDR3 loop is CSAKQLNEKLFF. The CDR3 DNA reads TGCAGTGCTAAACAGCTTAATGAAAAACTGTTTTTT.